These 14 T cell receptor beta chains share one sample of origin, sequenced in a study of beta chain features in type 1 diabetes. Every isolated RNA sample was fully reverse transcribed, so sequencing captured expressed TCRB transcripts. Generated by immunoSEQ multiplex PCR, the TCRdb table keeps only in-frame clones and is missing some. The sample consists of 250,000 to 300,000 clones, around an eighth of them appearing once. General study points: All four CD4+ subsets from Type 1 diabetes patients carried moderately but significantly shorter TCRB CDR3s.

No antigens are known for them. Sample: naive CD4+ T cells from blood. These receptors all stem from a man aged 25-40 years with type 1 diabetes.

The rearrangement joins TRBV2 to TRBJ1-2, with a tentative D call TRBD1 (5 bases). The CDR3 consists of 14 residues. CDR1 is SNHLY and CDR2 is FYNNEI in the germline V gene. V was pared by 4 bases and J by 1 base, with 10 bases between. CDR3 DNA sequence: TGTGCCAGCAGTGGGGGCAGGGATAACTATGGCTACACCTTC. It yields the protein CASSGGRDNYGYTF.

The chain carries TRBV7-2 and TRBJ2-3; D is undetermined. Trimming stripped 6 bases from V and 1 base from J, with 8 bases between. The CDR3 is 13 residues long. Germline assignment: CDR1 SGHTA and CDR2 FQGNSA. DNA for the CDR3: TGTGCCAGCAGTAGAACAGGCACAGATACGCAGTATTTT. It specifies CASSRTGTDTQYF.

The sample holds a few counts of this clone. The chain couples TRBV9 to TRBJ1-2, with 8 bases lining up with TRBD1. V lost 2 bases, J lost 8 bases, and 5 bases stayed unmatched. Germline values: CDR1 SGDLS, CDR2 YYNGEE. The CDR3 is made up of 13 amino acids. CDR3 sequence: CASSVAGGYGYTF. Written as DNA, the CDR3 is TGTGCCAGCAGCGTGGCAGGGGGCTACGGCTACACCTTC. The whole variable domain, remainder taken from reference TRBV9 and TRBJ1-2, is DSGVTQTPKHLITATGQRVTLRCSPRSGDLSVYWYQQSLDQGLQFLIQYYNGEERAKGNILERFSAQQFPDLHSELNLSSLELGDSALYFCASSVAGGYGYTFGSGTRLTVV.

This clone turned up a few times. V gene TRBV7-9 combines with J gene TRBJ1-1, with no clear D. The CDR3 is 13 amino acids. Per germline, CDR1 SEHNR and CDR2 FQNEAQ (reference sequence). The V end was cut by 4 bases, the J end by 1 base, with 7 bases between. Here the CDR3 DNA reads TGTGCCAGCAGCTCCGCAGGGAACACTGAAGCTTTCTTT. Its translation is CASSSAGNTEAFF.

The rearrangement joins TRBV6-6 to TRBJ2-1, with TRBD2 matching over 10 bases. J lost 0 bases, V lost 6 bases, and 5 bases had no gene match. CDR1 MNHNY and CDR2 SVGAGI come from the germline V gene (reference sequence). CDR3 length: 16 amino acids. The CDR3 is CASRLQRGGSYNEQFF. In DNA, the CDR3 is TGTGCCAGCAGACTTCAGCGGGGGGGCTCCTACAATGAGCAGTTCTTC.

This clone was observed a few times. This chain links TRBV28 with TRBJ2-7; D gene unclear. The CDR3 covers 11 residues. V was pared by 10 bases and J by 4 bases, with 11 bases between. CDR1 MDHEN and CDR2 SYDVKM come from the germline V gene. The CDR3 nucleotides are TGTGCCACCCTATTGGTGTACGAGCAGTACTTC. Protein sequence: CATLLVYEQYF.

The chain has TRBV29-1 and TRBJ1-1; weak D call: TRBD1 (5 bases). CDR3 length: 13 amino acids. Trimming removed 3 bases from V and 1 base from J, with 9 bases in between. Germline V gives CDR1 SQVTM, CDR2 ANQGSEA. The CDR3 coding sequence is TGCAGCGTTGAGGGGCCTAGGAACACTGAAGCTTTCTTT. Its translation: CSVEGPRNTEAFF.

The V and J genes are TRBV7-2 and TRBJ1-2; no definite D call. CDR3 size: 15 residues. Trimming shortened V by 2 bases and J by 6 bases, and 16 bases separated the two germline ends. Per the germline V gene, CDR1 is SGHTA and CDR2 is FQGNSA. Written as DNA, the CDR3 is TGTGCCAGCAGCTTATTGGAGTCGGGGTTCGATGGCTACACCTTC. This encodes CASSLLESGFDGYTF.

Only a few counts were recorded for this clone. The DNA of the CDR3 is TGTGCCAGCAGCTTCTCGGGGGGCGAGCAGTACTTC. Translated, it gives CASSFSGGEQYF. The V gene is TRBV7-9, the J gene TRBJ2-7, with 7 bases identical to TRBD2. The ends lost 3 bases at V and 6 bases at J; junction bases unmatched: 2. Looked up from germline, CDR1 is SEHNR and CDR2 is FQNEAQ (reference sequence). The CDR3 runs 12 residues.

This clone was seen more than once but under ten times. This chain connects TRBV2 to TRBJ2-1, with D maybe TRBD1 (5 bases). Germline CDR1 SNHLY, CDR2 FYNNEI. The length of the CDR3 is 15 residues. V was clipped by 5 bases and J by 0 bases, with 11 bases between them. CDR3 nucleotides: TGTGCCAGCAGTTCAGGGCGTAGCTCCTACAATGAGCAGTTCTTC. Its translation is CASSSGRSSYNEQFF.

The chain couples TRBV5-1 to TRBJ1-1, with D perhaps TRBD1 (5 bases). The CDR3 contains 14 residues. Trimming stripped 2 bases from V and 1 base from J, with 9 bases between. Germline lookup yields CDR1 SGHRS and CDR2 YFSETQ. CDR3 loop: CASSFPDRNTEAFF. The CDR3 nucleotides are TGCGCCAGCAGCTTCCCCGACAGGAACACTGAAGCTTTCTTT.

J is TRBJ2-5 and V is TRBV7-2; D is unresolved. The germline gives CDR1 SGHTA, CDR2 FQGNSA. V lost 2 bases to trimming and J lost 5 bases, with 6 bases between them. The CDR3 is made up of 12 amino acids. The CDR3 region is CASSLQLETQYF. The CDR3 nucleotides are TGTGCCAGCAGCTTACAGTTGGAGACCCAGTACTTC. The variable domain in full, completed from reference TRBV7-2 and TRBJ2-5, reads GAGVSQSPSNKVTEKGKDVELRCDPISGHTALYWYRQSLGQGLEFLIYFQGNSAPDKSGLPSDRFSAERTGGSVSTLTIQRTQQEDSAVYLCASSLQLETQYFGPGTRLLVL.

The chain couples TRBV28 to TRBJ1-2, with D unresolved. The germline CDR1 and CDR2 sequences are MDHEN and SYDVKM. Trimming removed 6 bases at V and 4 bases at J, with 12 bases between. The CDR3 is made up of 13 amino acids. CDR3 bases: TGTGCCAGCAGCCAGACGAGACTCTATGGCTACACCTTC. This translates into CASSQTRLYGYTF.

This clone was detected a few times. The chain couples TRBV18 to TRBJ2-5, with D unresolved. Germline V gene lookup returns CDR1 KGHSH and CDR2 LQKENI. The V end was cut by 4 bases, the J end by 4 bases, with 4 bases between. The CDR3 runs to 11 residues. For the CDR3, the DNA is TGTGCCAGCTCACTGCGAGAGACCCAGTACTTC. Translation: CASSLRETQYF.